The T cell receptor (beta chain) described here comes from a study of T cells after yellow fever vaccination. Study outcomes and limitations: Abundant contaminating clonotypes from the bulk population could appear in FACS-sorted repertoires. Post-booster repertoires contained most primary-vaccination clones again (96% CD4, around 88% CD8).

Per germline, CDR1 MNHNS and CDR2 SASEGT. Trimming pared 6 bases from V and 0 bases from J, leaving 15 bases between. The CDR3 consists of 16 residues. MiXCR, run by TCRdb on the 5' RACE reads, gives a single entry per CDR3 protein. The sample comprises a few hundred thousand distinct CDR3 sequences, about 15% of which are singletons, and around a sixth rests with the top ten. This clonotype was found a few times. The antigen is unknown. The sample in question was PBMCs, obtained 4 to 6 days after the first yellow fever vaccination. The sequence was collected from a man between 18 and 29 years old who received the YFV17D yellow fever vaccine. V is TRBV6-1 and J is TRBJ1-3; D is uncertain. The CDR3 sequence: CASRVRSSSSGNTIYF. The CDR3 DNA sequence: TGTGCCAGCAGAGTTCGGAGTTCGAGCTCTGGAAACACCATATATTTT.